The next 5 T cell receptor beta chains were all read from a single sample in a study of blood T cell repertoires in COVID-19. Only in-frame clones appear in the TCRdb table, and some are missing; sequencing was by immunoSEQ multiplex PCR. The sample has 300,000 to 350,000 clones, over 85% seen once. Sequenced input: PBMCs or T cells enriched from blood (not recorded which). The receptors shown here come from a woman aged 25 to 39 who had recovered from COVID-19.

The J gene is TRBJ1-3, the V gene TRBV4-1, with 9 bases matching TRBD1. CDR3 length: 17 amino acids. Unmatched junction bases numbered 13, after V lost 4 bases and J lost 6 bases. Germline V gene lookup returns CDR1 MGHRA and CDR2 YSYEKL. Here the CDR3 DNA reads TGCGCCAGCAGCCCTCGAACCTTGGGACAGGGCATAAACACCATATATTTT. Amino acid sequence: CASSPRTLGQGINTIYF.

The chain combines TRBV13 with TRBJ2-7; 8 bases align to TRBD1. V lost 6 bases to trimming and J lost 4 bases; unmatched junction nucleotides: 8. Germline-derived CDR1 and CDR2 are PRHDT and FYEKMQ (reference sequence). The CDR3 loop spans 14 amino acids. The CDR3 is CASRVDRGWYEQYF. The CDR3 DNA reads as TGTGCCAGCAGAGTTGACAGGGGCTGGTACGAGCAGTACTTC.

The chain recombines TRBV4-2 with TRBJ2-2, with TRBD1 as a possible D gene (6 bases). Looked up from germline, CDR1 is LGHNA and CDR2 is YNFKEQ. V was cut by 4 bases and J by 0 bases, with 18 bases left in between. CDR3 length equals 18 residues. For the CDR3, the DNA is TGTGCCAGCAGCCCCGGGACACCCGGACGCTCGAACACCGGGGAGCTGTTTTTT. It encodes CASSPGTPGRSNTGELFF.

Only a few counts were recorded for this clone. The CDR3 DNA reads TGTGCCAGCAGCCAAAGCACAGGGTGGGTTAATTCACCCCTCCACTTT. This codes for CASSQSTGWVNSPLHF. This chain links TRBV7-9 with TRBJ1-6; tentatively, D is TRBD1 (6 bases). CDR1 is SEHNR, CDR2 FQNEAQ, per germline (reference sequence). The CDR3 is made up of 16 amino acids. V was clipped by 5 bases and J by 6 bases, with 17 bases between them.

This clone was seen only once. V usage is TRBV10-3 and J usage is TRBJ1-2, with D maybe TRBD1 (6 bases). This CDR3 is 14 amino acids long. Germline V CDR1 and CDR2: ENHRY, SYGVKD. V shed 3 bases and J shed 8 bases, with 16 bases lying between them. CDR3 nucleotide sequence: TGTGCCATCAGTGACTCCGGCAGGGGCCTAGGCTACACCTTC. It specifies CAISDSGRGLGYTF.